One sample yielded the 11 T cell receptor beta chains listed below, sequenced in a study of shared clonotypes between healthy human individuals. Here immunoSEQ multiplex PCR was the method, and the copy in TCRdb shows in-frame clones only, minus some. The sample carries millions of clones, roughly 94% recorded once. The sample was naive CD4+ T cells sorted from blood. The sample's subset: CD45RA+ positively selected. These receptor sequences come from a man in his late teens or twenties in good health.

This chain joins TRBV5-6 and TRBJ2-4, with a tentative D call TRBD1 (5 bases). V lost 4 bases and J lost 3, with 14 bases in between. There are 15 residues in the CDR3. Per germline, CDR1 SGHDT and CDR2 YYEEEE. The CDR3 DNA sequence: TGTGCCAGCAGCACCCAGGGTCTGGGCAAAAACATTCAGTACTTC. It is translated as CASSTQGLGKNIQYF.

The gene calls are TRBV5-1 and TRBJ2-5, with TRBD1 identical over 7 bases. Germline V gives CDR1 SGHRS, CDR2 YFSETQ. The CDR3 consists of 16 residues. With V trimmed by 7 bases and J by 1 base, 13 bases remained unmatched. As DNA, the CDR3 is TGCGCCAGCCGGCTGGCTGGGACAGACCCCCAAGAGACCCAGTACTTC. It is translated as CASRLAGTDPQETQYF.

The chain is built from TRBV28 and TRBJ1-5; tentatively, D is TRBD1 (6 bases). In germline, CDR1 is MDHEN, CDR2 SYDVKM. Trimming shortened V by 4 bases and J by 6 bases, and 16 bases separated the two germline ends. This CDR3 region has 15 residues. DNA of the CDR3: TGTGCCAGCAGTTCCCCCGGACAGACGAGTCAGCCCCAGCATTTT. Translated: CASSSPGQTSQPQHF. Drawing the rest from reference TRBV28 and TRBJ1-5, the complete variable domain is DVKVTQSSRYLVKRTGEKVFLECVQDMDHENMFWYRQDPGLGLRLIYFSYDVKMKEKGDIPEGYSVSREKKERFSLILESASTNQTSMYLCASSSPGQTSQPQHFGDGTRLSIL.

This chain joins TRBV6-7 and TRBJ2-5, with D perhaps being TRBD1 or TRBD2 (6 bases each). TRBV6-7 is labeled an ORF, and its function is uncertain. The CDR3 covers 15 residues. With 5 bases removed from V and 7 bases from J, the gap between germline ends came to 20 bases. The CDR3 region is CASSRPQETGATQYF. The DNA of the CDR3 is TGTGCCAGCAGTCGCCCACAGGAAACGGGGGCGACCCAGTACTTC.

V and J are TRBV9 and TRBJ2-3, with unresolved D. Germline-derived CDR1 and CDR2 are SGDLS and YYNGEE. This CDR3 comprises 12 residues. The germline V and J ends were trimmed by 3 bases and 3 bases, with 5 bases remaining between them. The DNA of the CDR3 is TGTGCCAGCAGCGCCCAAACAGATACGCAGTATTTT. Amino acids: CASSAQTDTQYF.

This chain connects TRBV5-1 to TRBJ2-1; TRBD2 aligns across 9 bases. After removal of 0 bases from V and 8 bases from J, the junction contained 9 bases not matched to a gene. Germline CDR1 reads SGHRS; CDR2 reads YFSETQ. The CDR3 runs 16 residues. The DNA of the CDR3 is TGCGCCAGCAGCTTGGGGGCCGGGACTAGCTTCGATGAGCAGTTCTTC. Protein sequence: CASSLGAGTSFDEQFF.

The J gene is TRBJ2-7, the V gene TRBV6-5; 7 bases map to TRBD1. The germline V gene encodes CDR1 MNHEY and CDR2 SVGAGI. V was pared by 6 bases and J by 6 bases, with 11 bases of the junction left unmatched. This CDR3 has 14 residues. The CDR3 bases are TGTGCCAGCAGAAGGGGGCAGGGGGTTGGCGAGCAGTACTTC. Translation gives CASRRGQGVGEQYF.

CDR3 amino acids: CANGQGAHNEQFF. The CDR3 DNA is TGTGCCAACGGACAGGGGGCTCACAATGAGCAGTTCTTC. V usage is TRBV10-3 and J usage is TRBJ2-1, with 11 bases identical to TRBD1. Germline CDR1 reads ENHRY; CDR2 reads SYGVKD. This CDR3 has 13 residues. J gave up 5 bases and V 10 bases, and 4 bases lay outside the gene matches.

V usage is TRBV7-3 and J usage is TRBJ2-1; a weak D match, TRBD1 (6 bases). The CDR3 spans 14 residues. Germline loops: CDR1 SGHTA, CDR2 FQGTGA. V was clipped by 2 bases and J by 5 bases, with 10 bases between them. CDR3 loop: CASSLEGGNNEQFF. The CDR3 nucleotides read TGTGCCAGCAGCTTAGAAGGGGGAAACAATGAGCAGTTCTTC.

The rearrangement links TRBV14 to TRBJ2-7; no firm D call. Trimming took 1 base from V and 3 from J, leaving 7 bases between them. The CDR3 is made up of 13 amino acids. Germline values: CDR1 SGHDN, CDR2 FVKESK. The CDR3 region has the DNA TGTGCCAGCAGCCAAGGATTCCTCTACGAGCAGTACTTC. Its translation is CASSQGFLYEQYF.

CDR3 amino acids: CASSRTGTNTEAFF. The CDR3 coding sequence is TGCGCCAGCAGCCGGACAGGGACGAACACTGAAGCTTTCTTT. V is TRBV10-1 and J is TRBJ1-1, with 8 bases identical to TRBD1. V trimming: 6 bases; J trimming: 1 base; junction bases outside the gene matches: 4. Germline V lookup: CDR1 WNHNN, CDR2 SYGVQD (reference sequence). CDR3 length: 14 amino acids.